The source of this TCR beta chain is a study of Ad26.COV2.S vaccination and SARS-CoV-2 variants. Some clones are missing from TCRdb's copy, which holds only in-frame ones; the method was immunoSEQ multiplex PCR. The data contain 350,000 to 500,000 clones, about nine tenths of them singletons. Treatment noted: some 20 received Ad26.COV2.S at low or high dose, single or two shots; 5 received placebo; per-sample allocation not given. Sampling was done on day 63 after the first vaccine or placebo injection. CDR1 and CDR2 from the germline V gene are SGHNT and YENEEA. V was shortened by 4 bases and J by 10 bases, with 8 bases between the two germline ends. The CDR3 covers 12 residues.

The rearrangement links TRBV11-3 to TRBJ2-6; TRBD1 is a possible D gene (7 bases). The specimen comprised peripheral blood, sampled in a trial of Ad26.COV2.S vaccine versus placebo. This TCR came from a person aged 18 to 59 who received the Ad26.COV2.S COVID-19 vaccine or a placebo. The CDR3: CASSSGGNVLTF. CDR3 sequence (DNA): TGTGCCAGCAGCTCAGGGGGGAACGTCCTGACTTTC.